This TCR beta chain was captured by sequencing in a study of blood T cell repertoires in COVID-19. Across the whole study: There were acute and convalescent COVID-19 samples, and they came from the United States, Italy and Spain. Sources were T cells, B-cell-depleted T cells, or PBMCs; the material itself was cDNA or gDNA.

As processed by the authors: Amplification of reference gene primers was used by the study to estimate nucleated cell counts. Data came from immunoSEQ multiplex PCR; TCRdb stores just in-frame clones and leaves some out. Clone size and the V and J calls come from that table; the DNA yielded D and trimming. The sample includes over 150,000 clones, over 80% of them seen just once. This CDR3 has 15 residues. The J segment lost 8 bases and the V segment lost 5 bases, leaving 13 bases of the junction unmatched. Germline V lookup: CDR1 MNHEY, CDR2 SMNVEV (reference sequence). This TCR was sampled from a woman aged 55 to 70 who had recovered from COVID-19. Sequencing was done on a sample of peripheral blood. The chain is built from TRBV27 and TRBJ2-3, with 7 bases fitting TRBD2. The CDR3 here is CASSPYLLGGGTQYF. The DNA of the CDR3 is TGTGCCAGCAGTCCCTACCTCCTTGGGGGGGGTACGCAGTATTTT.